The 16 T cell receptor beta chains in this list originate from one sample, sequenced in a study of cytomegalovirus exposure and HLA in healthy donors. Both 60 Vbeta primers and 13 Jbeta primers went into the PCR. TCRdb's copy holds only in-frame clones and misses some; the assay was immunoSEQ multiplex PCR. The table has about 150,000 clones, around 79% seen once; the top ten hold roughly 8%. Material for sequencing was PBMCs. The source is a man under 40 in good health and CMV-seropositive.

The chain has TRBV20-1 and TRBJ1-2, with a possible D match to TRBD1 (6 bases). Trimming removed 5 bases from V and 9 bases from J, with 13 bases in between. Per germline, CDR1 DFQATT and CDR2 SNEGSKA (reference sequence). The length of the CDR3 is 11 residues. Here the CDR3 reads CSAPQRDSYTF. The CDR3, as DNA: TGCAGTGCTCCGCAACGGGACAGCTACACCTTC.

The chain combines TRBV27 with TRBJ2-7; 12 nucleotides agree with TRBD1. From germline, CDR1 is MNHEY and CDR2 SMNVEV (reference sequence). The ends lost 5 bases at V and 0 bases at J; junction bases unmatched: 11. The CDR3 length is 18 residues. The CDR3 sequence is CASSIGTGGLLDSYEQYF. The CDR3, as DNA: TGTGCCAGCAGTATAGGGACAGGGGGCCTCTTGGACTCCTACGAGCAGTACTTC.

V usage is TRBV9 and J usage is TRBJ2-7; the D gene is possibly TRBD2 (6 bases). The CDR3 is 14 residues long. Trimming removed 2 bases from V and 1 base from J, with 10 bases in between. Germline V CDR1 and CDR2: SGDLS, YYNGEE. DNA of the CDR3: TGTGCCAGCAGCGTTGGCCTAGCGTCCTACGAGCAGTACTTC. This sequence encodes CASSVGLASYEQYF.

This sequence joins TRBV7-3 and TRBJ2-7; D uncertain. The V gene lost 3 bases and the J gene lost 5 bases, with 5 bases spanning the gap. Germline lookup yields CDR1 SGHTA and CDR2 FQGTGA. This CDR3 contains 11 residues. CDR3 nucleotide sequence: TGTGCCAGCAGCTTCGCGGACGAGCAGTACTTC. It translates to CASSFADEQYF.

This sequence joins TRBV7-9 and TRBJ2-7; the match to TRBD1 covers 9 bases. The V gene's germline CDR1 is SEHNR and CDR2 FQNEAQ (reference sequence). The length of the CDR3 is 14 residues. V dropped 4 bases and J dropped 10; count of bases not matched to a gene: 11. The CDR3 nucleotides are TGTGCCAGCAGCTCATCCGGGACAGGGTTCCGTCAGTACTTC. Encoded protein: CASSSSGTGFRQYF.

CDR3 residues: CASSLTQGAVGYTF. The CDR3 DNA reads as TGTGCCAGCAGCTTAACCCAGGGGGCGGTTGGCTACACCTTC. This chain connects TRBV5-6 to TRBJ1-2, with 8 nucleotides matching TRBD1. Trimming took 2 bases from V and 7 from J; bases not matched to a gene: 7. CDR3 length: 14 residues. The V gene's germline CDR1 is SGHDT and CDR2 YYEEEE. The full variable domain, completed using reference TRBV5-6 and TRBJ1-2, is DAGVTQSPTHLIKTRGQQVTLRCSPKSGHDTVSWYQQALGQGPQFIFQYYEEEERQRGNFPDRFSGHQFPNYSSELNVNALLLGDSALYLCASSLTQGAVGYTFGSGTRLTVV.

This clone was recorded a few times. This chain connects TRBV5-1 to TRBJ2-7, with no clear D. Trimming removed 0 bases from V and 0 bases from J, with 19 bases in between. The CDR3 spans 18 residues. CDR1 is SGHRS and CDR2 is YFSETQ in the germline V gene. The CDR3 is CASSLAMGSFSSSYEQYF. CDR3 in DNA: TGCGCCAGCAGCTTGGCCATGGGTAGCTTCTCGAGCTCCTACGAGCAGTACTTC.

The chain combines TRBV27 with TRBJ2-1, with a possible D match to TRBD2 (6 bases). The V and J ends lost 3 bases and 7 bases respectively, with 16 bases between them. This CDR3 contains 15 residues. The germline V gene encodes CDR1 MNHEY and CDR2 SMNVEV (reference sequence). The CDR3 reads CASSFPGLDGNEQFF. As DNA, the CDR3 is TGTGCCAGCAGTTTCCCGGGACTGGATGGGAATGAGCAGTTCTTC.

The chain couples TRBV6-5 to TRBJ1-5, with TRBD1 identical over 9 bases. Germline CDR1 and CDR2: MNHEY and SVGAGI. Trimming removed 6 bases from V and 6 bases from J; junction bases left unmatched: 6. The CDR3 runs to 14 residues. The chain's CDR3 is CASSSTGGSQPQHF. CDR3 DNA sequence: TGTGCCAGCAGCTCGACAGGGGGTAGTCAGCCCCAGCATTTT.

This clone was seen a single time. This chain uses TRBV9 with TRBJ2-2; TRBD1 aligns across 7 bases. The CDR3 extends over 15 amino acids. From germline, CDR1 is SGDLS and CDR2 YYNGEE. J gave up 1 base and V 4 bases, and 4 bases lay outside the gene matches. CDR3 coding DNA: TGTGCCAGCAGCTCCCGGACAGGGAACACCGGGGAGCTGTTTTTT. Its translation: CASSSRTGNTGELFF.

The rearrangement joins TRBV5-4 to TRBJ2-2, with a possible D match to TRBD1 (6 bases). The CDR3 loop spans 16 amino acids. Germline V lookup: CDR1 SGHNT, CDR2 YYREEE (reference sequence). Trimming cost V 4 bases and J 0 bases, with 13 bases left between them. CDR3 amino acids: CASSQPGAPNTGELFF. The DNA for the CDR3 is TGTGCCAGCAGCCAACCAGGGGCACCGAACACCGGGGAGCTGTTTTTT.

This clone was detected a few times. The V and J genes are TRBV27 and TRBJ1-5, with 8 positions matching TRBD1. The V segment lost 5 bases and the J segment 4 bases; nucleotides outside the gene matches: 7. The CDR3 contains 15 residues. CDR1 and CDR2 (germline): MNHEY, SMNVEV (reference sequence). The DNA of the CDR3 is TGTGCCAGCAGTATATACAGGGGGGAAAATCAGCCCCAGCATTTT. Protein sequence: CASSIYRGENQPQHF.

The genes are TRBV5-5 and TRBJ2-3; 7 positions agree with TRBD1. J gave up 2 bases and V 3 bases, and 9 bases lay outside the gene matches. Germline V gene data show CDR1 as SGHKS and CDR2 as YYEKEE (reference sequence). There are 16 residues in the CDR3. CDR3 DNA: TGTGCCAGCAGCTGTCCTCGGGGACAGATCACAGATACGCAGTATTTT. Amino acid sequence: CASSCPRGQITDTQYF.

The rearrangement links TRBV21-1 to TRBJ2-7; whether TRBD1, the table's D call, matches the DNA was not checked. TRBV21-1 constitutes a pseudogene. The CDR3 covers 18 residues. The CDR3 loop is CASSKRFGFRTSTYEQYF. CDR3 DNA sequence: TGTGCCAGCAGCAAAAGGTTCGGATTTCGGACATCGACCTACGAGCAGTACTTC.

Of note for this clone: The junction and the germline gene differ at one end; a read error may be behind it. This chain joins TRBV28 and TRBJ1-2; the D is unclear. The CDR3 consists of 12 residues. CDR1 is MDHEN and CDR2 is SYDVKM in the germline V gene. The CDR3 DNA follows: TGTGCCAGCAGTCCCCAGAACTACGGCTACACCTTC. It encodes CASSPQNYGYTF.

For the CDR3, the DNA is TGTGCCACCAGCCCCCGGGACATATACGAGCAGTACTTC. Translation: CATSPRDIYEQYF. The chain couples TRBV15 to TRBJ2-7, with a tentative D call TRBD1 (6 bases). The V gene lost 5 bases and the J gene lost 4 bases, with 12 bases spanning the gap. The CDR3 runs 13 residues. Per germline, CDR1 LNHNV and CDR2 YYDKDF (reference sequence).